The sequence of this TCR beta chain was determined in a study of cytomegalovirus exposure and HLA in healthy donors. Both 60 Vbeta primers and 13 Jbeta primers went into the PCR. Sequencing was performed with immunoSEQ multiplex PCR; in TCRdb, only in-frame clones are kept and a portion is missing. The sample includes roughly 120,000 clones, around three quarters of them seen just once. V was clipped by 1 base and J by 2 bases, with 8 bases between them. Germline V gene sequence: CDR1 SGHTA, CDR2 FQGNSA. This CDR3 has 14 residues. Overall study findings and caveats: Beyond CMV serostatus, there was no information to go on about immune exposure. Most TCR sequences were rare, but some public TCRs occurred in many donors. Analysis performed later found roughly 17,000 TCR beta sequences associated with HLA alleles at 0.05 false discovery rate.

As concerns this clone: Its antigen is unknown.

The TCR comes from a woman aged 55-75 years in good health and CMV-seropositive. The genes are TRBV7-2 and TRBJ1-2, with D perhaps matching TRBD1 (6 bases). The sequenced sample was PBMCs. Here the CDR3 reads CASSLGTENYGYTF. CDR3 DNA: TGTGCCAGCAGCTTAGGGACAGAAAACTATGGCTACACCTTC.